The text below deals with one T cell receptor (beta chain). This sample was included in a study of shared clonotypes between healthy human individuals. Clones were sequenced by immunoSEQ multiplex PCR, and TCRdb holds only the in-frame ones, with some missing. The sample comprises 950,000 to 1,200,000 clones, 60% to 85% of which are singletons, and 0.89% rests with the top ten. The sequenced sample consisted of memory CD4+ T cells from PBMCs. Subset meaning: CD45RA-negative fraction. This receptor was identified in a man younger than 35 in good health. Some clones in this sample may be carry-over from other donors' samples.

For the CDR3, the DNA is TGCGCCAGCAGCCCCCACGGGTTTAGCACAGATACGCAGTATTTT. Protein product: CASSPHGFSTDTQYF. V gene TRBV5-1 combines with J gene TRBJ2-3; D remains unclear. CDR3 length equals 15 residues. CDR1 is SGHRS, CDR2 YFSETQ, per germline. Trimming pared 4 bases from V and 0 bases from J, leaving 12 bases between.